These T cell receptor beta chains were read from a single sample in a study of blood T cell repertoires in COVID-19. TCRdb's table, derived via immunoSEQ multiplex PCR, lists solely in-frame clones and lacks some. In the table there are 200,000 to 300,000 clones, about 73% of which are singletons. Sequencing was performed on peripheral blood. These receptors came from a woman of 80 years or more with acute or convalescent COVID-19. The CDR3 runs from the conserved cysteine through the conserved F or W. The D gene is left open where the match is weak. Not all rows give a size; the values are once, few, many and, for expanded clones, a class.

J gene: TRBJ1-3
clone size: once
V gene: TRBV3-1/TRBV3-2
D gene: TRBD1
CDR3 DNA: TGTGCCAGCAGCCTATACTTGACCCCCGTGGACAGGGCTGGAAACACCATATATTTT
CDR3 protein: CASSLYLTPVDRAGNTIYF

J gene: TRBJ2-3
clone size: once
V gene: TRBV4-1
D gene: -
CDR3 DNA: TGCGCCAGCAGCCAAGACCAGTACACAGATACGCAGTATTTT
CDR3 protein: CASSQDQYTDTQYF

J gene: TRBJ2-4
clone size: once
V gene: TRBV7-8
D gene: TRBD2
CDR3 DNA: TGTGCCAGCACCTCGACTAGCGGGGGGGCCGTAGCCAAAAACATTCAGTACTTC
CDR3 protein: CASTSTSGGAVAKNIQYF

J gene: TRBJ2-1
clone size: -
V gene: TRBV24-1
D gene: TRBD2
CDR3 DNA: TGTGCCACCAGTGATTTGAAAACTAGCGGGTCCACCTACAATGAGCAGTTCTTC
CDR3 protein: CATSDLKTSGSTYNEQFF

J gene: TRBJ1-5
clone size: -
V gene: TRBV21-1
D gene: -
CDR3 DNA: TGTGCCAGCAGCCAATTGGGCTATAATCAGCCCCAGCATTTT
CDR3 protein: CASSQLGYNQPQHF

J gene: TRBJ1-1
clone size: -
V gene: TRBV28
D gene: -
CDR3 DNA: TGTGCCAGCAGTTTATCAGCGATGAACACTGAAGCTTTCTTT
CDR3 protein: CASSLSAMNTEAFF

J gene: TRBJ1-1
clone size: -
V gene: TRBV6-5
D gene: TRBD1
CDR3 DNA: TGTGCCAGCAGCCCCGGGGACAGGGTTTATACTGAAGCTTTCTTT
CDR3 protein: CASSPGDRVYTEAFF

J gene: TRBJ2-3
clone size: -
V gene: TRBV7-2
D gene: TRBD2
CDR3 DNA: TGTGCCAGCAGCAGACTAGCGGGAGCATGGACAGATACGCAGTATTTT
CDR3 protein: CASSRLAGAWTDTQYF

J gene: TRBJ1-1
clone size: -
V gene: TRBV5-1
D gene: TRBD1
CDR3 DNA: TGCGCCAGCAGCTTGGGGGACAGCACCTCTGAAGCTTTCTTT
CDR3 protein: CASSLGDSTSEAFF

J gene: TRBJ2-7
clone size: few
V gene: TRBV30
D gene: -
CDR3 DNA: TGTGCCTGGAGACCACGGGGGGGGACAGGGTCTCGCGAGCAGTACTTC
CDR3 protein: CAWRPRGGTGSREQYF

J gene: TRBJ1-2
clone size: once
V gene: TRBV9
D gene: TRBD1
CDR3 DNA: TGTGCCAGCAGCACAGGGGGTGGTTATGGCTACACCTTC
CDR3 protein: CASSTGGGYGYTF

J gene: TRBJ1-6
clone size: few
V gene: TRBV3-1/TRBV3-2
D gene: -
CDR3 DNA: TGTGCCAGCACCACGACGTCCGCCGGGTCGAGTTCACCCCTCCACTTT
CDR3 protein: CASTTTSAGSSSPLHF

J gene: TRBJ2-7
clone size: once
V gene: TRBV7-3
D gene: TRBD1
CDR3 DNA: TGTGCCAGCAGCTCCGGGACAGTTGGCAACGAGCAGTACTTC
CDR3 protein: CASSSGTVGNEQYF

J gene: TRBJ1-5
clone size: -
V gene: TRBV12-3/TRBV12-4
D gene: -
CDR3 DNA: TGTGCCTCCGGGTATAGCAATCAGCCCCAGCATTTT
CDR3 protein: CASGYSNQPQHF

J gene: TRBJ1-3
clone size: few
V gene: TRBV28
D gene: -
CDR3 DNA: TGTGCCAGCAGCCTTACAGGAAACTATGGAAACACCATATATTTT
CDR3 protein: CASSLTGNYGNTIYF

J gene: TRBJ1-5
clone size: -
V gene: TRBV6-5
D gene: -
CDR3 DNA: TGTGCCAGCAGTTACTCGGGGCAGGGGCTGGAGCCCCAGCATTTT
CDR3 protein: CASSYSGQGLEPQHF

J gene: TRBJ2-1
clone size: once
V gene: TRBV2
D gene: -
CDR3 DNA: TGTGCCAGCAGTGTTGGCGGGGAGCCTGGAAATGAGCAGTTCTTC
CDR3 protein: CASSVGGEPGNEQFF

J gene: TRBJ1-2
clone size: -
V gene: TRBV6-5
D gene: -
CDR3 DNA: TGTGCCAGCAGCCGTTACACAGGGATCTATGGCTACACCTTC
CDR3 protein: CASSRYTGIYGYTF

J gene: TRBJ1-6
clone size: few
V gene: TRBV7-9
D gene: -
CDR3 DNA: TGTGCCAGCAGCACCCAGGGTCTTGCGGATTCACCCCTCCACTTT
CDR3 protein: CASSTQGLADSPLHF

J gene: TRBJ2-7
clone size: -
V gene: TRBV10-2
D gene: -
CDR3 DNA: TGCGCCAGCAGTGCAGGGGTGCGCTCCTACGAGCAGTACTTC
CDR3 protein: CASSAGVRSYEQYF

J gene: TRBJ2-1
clone size: -
V gene: TRBV4-1
D gene: TRBD2
CDR3 DNA: TGCGCCAGCAGCCCTTATAGCGGGAGAGGGTCCTACAATGAGCAGTTCTTC
CDR3 protein: CASSPYSGRGSYNEQFF

J gene: TRBJ1-5
clone size: -
V gene: TRBV9
D gene: -
CDR3 DNA: TGTGCCAGCAGCGTGGGACAAAGCAATCAGCCCCAGCATTTT
CDR3 protein: CASSVGQSNQPQHF

J gene: TRBJ1-6
clone size: few
V gene: TRBV5-4
D gene: TRBD1
CDR3 DNA: TGTGCCAGCAGCTTGGCAGGGTTCGGGACAGGGGGCTCACCCCTCCACTTT
CDR3 protein: CASSLAGFGTGGSPLHF

J gene: TRBJ1-5
clone size: few
V gene: TRBV10-2
D gene: -
CDR3 DNA: TGCGCCAGCTCGGGCGGGAATCAGCCCCAGCATTTT
CDR3 protein: CASSGGNQPQHF

J gene: TRBJ2-2
clone size: -
V gene: TRBV5-1
D gene: -
CDR3 DNA: TGCGCCAGCAGCGCCCCCGGGGGAATAGAGGACGGGGAGCTGTTTTTT
CDR3 protein: CASSAPGGIEDGELFF

J gene: TRBJ2-7
clone size: -
V gene: TRBV5-4
D gene: TRBD1
CDR3 DNA: TGTGCCAGCAGCCTCCCCGGACAGGGTTCCTACGAGCAGTACTTC
CDR3 protein: CASSLPGQGSYEQYF

J gene: TRBJ2-3
clone size: -
V gene: TRBV3-1/TRBV3-2
D gene: -
CDR3 DNA: TGTGCCAGCAGCCAAAATACGGGGGATACGCAGTATTTT
CDR3 protein: CASSQNTGDTQYF

J gene: TRBJ2-5
clone size: -
V gene: TRBV9
D gene: -
CDR3 DNA: TGTGCCAGCAGCGTCCTGGGGGGCCAAGAGACCCAGTACTTC
CDR3 protein: CASSVLGGQETQYF

J gene: TRBJ1-2
clone size: few
V gene: TRBV5-5
D gene: TRBD1
CDR3 DNA: TGTGCCAGCAGCTTGGCCAGGGGGGTCTATGGCTACACCTTC
CDR3 protein: CASSLARGVYGYTF

J gene: TRBJ1-5
clone size: -
V gene: TRBV19
D gene: -
CDR3 DNA: TGTGCCAGTAGTATTAGGAGTCCGAATCAGCCCCAGCATTTT
CDR3 protein: CASSIRSPNQPQHF

J gene: TRBJ1-2
clone size: -
V gene: TRBV7-3
D gene: TRBD1
CDR3 DNA: TGTGCCAGCAGCACCGGGACAGCTAACTATGGCTACACCTTC
CDR3 protein: CASSTGTANYGYTF

J gene: TRBJ2-1
clone size: -
V gene: TRBV4-1
D gene: -
CDR3 DNA: TGCGCCAGCAGCCAAGAGGGATTCGGGGGAGCCCGATCCTACAATGAGCAGTTCTTC
CDR3 protein: CASSQEGFGGARSYNEQFF

J gene: TRBJ1-5
clone size: -
V gene: TRBV7-9
D gene: TRBD1
CDR3 DNA: TGTGCCAGCAGCCCATGGACAGGAGTGGACAATCAGCCCCAGCATTTT
CDR3 protein: CASSPWTGVDNQPQHF

J gene: TRBJ2-1
clone size: -
V gene: TRBV7-2
D gene: TRBD2
CDR3 DNA: TGTGCCAGCAGCTTAGATCTAGCGGAGTACAATGAGCAGTTCTTC
CDR3 protein: CASSLDLAEYNEQFF

J gene: TRBJ2-3
clone size: many
V gene: TRBV5-4
D gene: TRBD2
CDR3 DNA: TGTGCCAGCAGCTTGGCCTCGACTAGCGGGGGGGGCGCAGATACGCAGTATTTT
CDR3 protein: CASSLASTSGGGADTQYF

J gene: TRBJ2-5
clone size: -
V gene: TRBV2
D gene: -
CDR3 DNA: TGTGCCAGCAGTGCAGGAGGGGTAGAGACCCAGTACTTC
CDR3 protein: CASSAGGVETQYF

J gene: TRBJ1-5
clone size: many
V gene: TRBV2
D gene: -
CDR3 DNA: TGTGCCAGCAGTGGGCAGGATGTTCAGCCCCAGCATTTT
CDR3 protein: CASSGQDVQPQHF

J gene: TRBJ2-5
clone size: -
V gene: TRBV27
D gene: -
CDR3 DNA: TGTGCCAGCAGTTCCAGGGTGGGAGAGACCCAGTACTTC
CDR3 protein: CASSSRVGETQYF

J gene: TRBJ1-2
clone size: -
V gene: TRBV3-1/TRBV3-2
D gene: TRBD1
CDR3 DNA: TGTGCCAGCAGCCGGAACAGGGGGTATGGCTACACCTTC
CDR3 protein: CASSRNRGYGYTF

J gene: TRBJ1-4
clone size: few
V gene: TRBV19
D gene: TRBD1
CDR3 DNA: TGTGCCAGTAGTAACAGGGGGCCCCACGCTAATGAAAAACTGTTTTTT
CDR3 protein: CASSNRGPHANEKLFF

J gene: TRBJ1-1
clone size: -
V gene: TRBV18
D gene: -
CDR3 DNA: TGTGCCAGCTCACCACGAGGAGTGGGGAACACTGAAGCTTTCTTT
CDR3 protein: CASSPRGVGNTEAFF

J gene: TRBJ2-1
clone size: few
V gene: TRBV5-1
D gene: -
CDR3 DNA: TGCGCCAGCAGCTTGGCGTGGGGTAGCGATGAGCAGTTCTTC
CDR3 protein: CASSLAWGSDEQFF

J gene: TRBJ2-5
clone size: -
V gene: TRBV18
D gene: TRBD1
CDR3 DNA: TGTGCCAGCTCCCGACAGGGGGCCCACCAAGAGACCCAGTACTTC
CDR3 protein: CASSRQGAHQETQYF

J gene: TRBJ2-7
clone size: -
V gene: TRBV7-2
D gene: -
CDR3 DNA: TGTGCCAGCAGCTTAGCGGATGTCCCGGGACTCCCCTACGAGCAGTACTTC
CDR3 protein: CASSLADVPGLPYEQYF

J gene: TRBJ1-1
clone size: -
V gene: TRBV3-1/TRBV3-2
D gene: -
CDR3 DNA: TGTGCCAGCAGCCAATCTACGACCACCCGAGCGTTT
CDR3 protein: CASSQSTTTRAF

J gene: TRBJ1-5
clone size: -
V gene: TRBV3-1/TRBV3-2
D gene: -
CDR3 DNA: TGTGCCAGCAGCCAAGGAGCAGGTCAGCCCCAGCATTTT
CDR3 protein: CASSQGAGQPQHF

J gene: TRBJ1-2
clone size: -
V gene: TRBV28
D gene: TRBD1
CDR3 DNA: TGTGCCAGCAGGCCGACACAGGGGGCAACGACCAACTATGGCTACACCTTC
CDR3 protein: CASRPTQGATTNYGYTF

J gene: TRBJ2-6
clone size: few
V gene: TRBV7-2
D gene: TRBD2
CDR3 DNA: TGTGCCAGCAGCTTAGCGGGAGCGGGGGGTACTGGGGCCAACGTCCTGACTTTC
CDR3 protein: CASSLAGAGGTGANVLTF

J gene: TRBJ2-5
clone size: -
V gene: TRBV29-1
D gene: -
CDR3 DNA: TGCAGCGTTGACCCGGGGTTAGTTGGGACCCAGTACTTC
CDR3 protein: CSVDPGLVGTQYF

J gene: TRBJ1-6
clone size: few
V gene: TRBV7-2
D gene: TRBD1
CDR3 DNA: TGTGCCAGCAGCTTAGTTACAGGGGCCTATAATTCACCCCTCCACTTT
CDR3 protein: CASSLVTGAYNSPLHF

J gene: TRBJ1-5
clone size: -
V gene: TRBV19
D gene: -
CDR3 DNA: TGTGCCAGTACCCCCCCCGGTTGGAGTGGCAATCAGCCCCAGCATTTT
CDR3 protein: CASTPPGWSGNQPQHF

J gene: TRBJ2-7
clone size: -
V gene: TRBV12-3/TRBV12-4
D gene: -
CDR3 DNA: TGTGCCAGCAGTACAAACGGGGGCGAGCAGTACTTC
CDR3 protein: CASSTNGGEQYF

J gene: TRBJ2-7
clone size: -
V gene: TRBV7-9
D gene: -
CDR3 DNA: TGTGCCAGCAGCTTAGCCAGGGCCAACTACGAGCAGTACTTC
CDR3 protein: CASSLARANYEQYF

J gene: TRBJ2-2
clone size: once
V gene: TRBV21-1
D gene: -
CDR3 DNA: TGTGCCAGCAGCAATGAAACAGAGCCGAGCACCGGGGAGCTGTTTTTT
CDR3 protein: CASSNETEPSTGELFF

J gene: TRBJ1-5
clone size: -
V gene: TRBV21-1
D gene: -
CDR3 DNA: TGTGCCAGCAGCAAGGGGGGACCTGATCAGCCCCAGCATTTT
CDR3 protein: CASSKGGPDQPQHF